This is a list of T cell receptor beta chains from one sample in a study of T cells after yellow fever vaccination. TCRdb reanalysed the 5' RACE reads using MiXCR and keeps one entry per CDR3 protein. This sample has about 260,000 distinct CDR3 sequences, with over 3% found just once. The sample was PBMCs, taken 15 days after the yellow fever booster vaccination. Receptors were obtained from a young man who received the YFV17D yellow fever vaccine. Each CDR3 is given with its conserved first and last residue. The order of the fields is J gene, V gene, D gene, clone size, CDR3 DNA, CDR3 protein. D genes are given only for firm matches. Clone size is not always given. Where it is, it says once, few, many or a class for expanded clones.

J: TRBJ2-7; V: TRBV20-1; D: .; size: many; DNA: TGCAGTGCTCGTAAGCCAACAGAATACGAGCAGTACTTC; CDR3: CSARKPTEYEQYF
J: TRBJ2-7; V: TRBV6-2/TRBV6-3; D: .; size: many; DNA: TGTGCCAGCAGCCAACGGGGGTTCGTGTACGAGCAGTACTTC; CDR3: CASSQRGFVYEQYF
J: TRBJ2-5; V: TRBV5-6; D: .; size: many; DNA: TGTGCCAGCAGTACCCCCTCGGAGACCCAGTACTTC; CDR3: CASSTPSETQYF
J: TRBJ1-3; V: TRBV27; D: .; size: many; DNA: TGTGCCAGCAGCCGCCGCGACGGACAGTCAGACACCATATATTTT; CDR3: CASSRRDGQSDTIYF
J: TRBJ2-1; V: TRBV5-1; D: TRBD1; size: many; DNA: TGCGCCAGCAGCCTAACCCCTTGGACAGGCGACAATGAGCAGTTCTTC; CDR3: CASSLTPWTGDNEQFF
J: TRBJ1-2; V: TRBV5-1; D: .; size: many; DNA: TGCGCCAGCAGCCCCGGCGCATCTAACTATGGCTACACCTTC; CDR3: CASSPGASNYGYTF
J: TRBJ1-1; V: TRBV7-9; D: TRBD1; size: many; DNA: TGTGCCAGCAGCCGGACAGGGGGATCGATGAACACTGAAGCTTTCTTT; CDR3: CASSRTGGSMNTEAFF
J: TRBJ2-7; V: TRBV7-9; D: TRBD1; size: many; DNA: TGTGCCAGCAGCTTAGCACAGGGACAGTCCTACGAGCAGTACTTC; CDR3: CASSLAQGQSYEQYF
J: TRBJ2-3; V: TRBV7-9; D: .; size: many; DNA: TGTGCCAGCAGCTGGGTTGGTTCAGATACGCAGTATTTT; CDR3: CASSWVGSDTQYF
J: TRBJ1-5; V: TRBV7-2; D: TRBD1; size: many; DNA: TGTGCCAGCAGCTTAACGGACAGGGTTGTCCAGCCCCAGCATTTT; CDR3: CASSLTDRVVQPQHF
J: TRBJ2-1; V: TRBV7-9; D: .; size: many; DNA: TGTGCCAGCAGCTTAGAAGGTGCTGGGAACAATGAGCAGTTCTTC; CDR3: CASSLEGAGNNEQFF
J: TRBJ1-2; V: TRBV7-2; D: TRBD1; size: many; DNA: TGTGCCAGCAGCTCTCAGACAGGGGGGAGGGGCTACACCTTC; CDR3: CASSSQTGGRGYTF
J: TRBJ2-2; V: TRBV15; D: TRBD1; size: few; DNA: TGTGCCACCAGCAGCCGGGACAGGGGGACCGGGGAGCTGTTTTTT; CDR3: CATSSRDRGTGELFF
J: TRBJ1-2; V: TRBV18; D: .; size: many; DNA: TGTGCCAGCTCACCTCTGACCGGGTCTGAGGGCTACACCTTC; CDR3: CASSPLTGSEGYTF
J: TRBJ1-3; V: TRBV12-2; D: .; size: .; DNA: TGTGCAAGTCGCTTCCGGAGAGGGGGGCAGGTCCACTCTGGAAACACCATATATTTT; CDR3: CASRFRRGGQVHSGNTIYF
J: TRBJ2-2; V: TRBV20-1; D: TRBD1; size: many; DNA: TGCAGTGCCCAGCCGTGGACAGGGGCAAACACCGGGGAGCTGTTTTTT; CDR3: CSAQPWTGANTGELFF
J: TRBJ2-3; V: TRBV20-1; D: TRBD2; size: many; DNA: TGCAGTGCCCAGAGGGCTAGCGGGGGTCCAGATACGCAGTATTTT; CDR3: CSAQRASGGPDTQYF
J: TRBJ2-3; V: TRBV30; D: TRBD2; size: many; DNA: TGTGCCTGGAGTCCGCTAGCGGGGAGCACAGATACGCAGTATTTT; CDR3: CAWSPLAGSTDTQYF
J: TRBJ2-5; V: TRBV5-1; D: .; size: many; DNA: TGCGCCAGCAGCTTGCTGGCAGGGGACGAGACCCAGTACTTC; CDR3: CASSLLAGDETQYF
J: TRBJ2-3; V: TRBV12-3/TRBV12-4; D: .; size: many; DNA: TGTGCCAGCAGTTACGACAGTTACACAGATACGCAGTATTTT; CDR3: CASSYDSYTDTQYF
J: TRBJ1-2; V: TRBV5-1; D: TRBD1; size: few; DNA: TGCGCCAGCAGCTTAGACACAACAGGGGGAGTACGAGGCTACACCTTC; CDR3: CASSLDTTGGVRGYTF
J: TRBJ2-7; V: TRBV18; D: .; size: many; DNA: TGTGCCAGCTCACTCCGGGACATGAGGGTCGAGCAGTACTTC; CDR3: CASSLRDMRVEQYF
J: TRBJ1-1; V: TRBV20-1; D: TRBD1; size: many; DNA: TGCAGTGTTCCGATTACAGGGGGGCGAAAATTGAACACTGAAGCTTTCTTT; CDR3: CSVPITGGRKLNTEAFF
J: TRBJ1-5; V: TRBV3-1; D: .; size: many; DNA: TGTGCCAGCAGCCAATCTTATAGCAATCAGCCCCAGCATTTT; CDR3: CASSQSYSNQPQHF
J: TRBJ1-5; V: TRBV15; D: .; size: many; DNA: TGTGCCACCAGCAGAGATCGGGGTAGCAATCAGCCCCAGCATTTT; CDR3: CATSRDRGSNQPQHF
J: TRBJ1-2; V: TRBV4-1; D: .; size: many; DNA: TGCGCCAGCAGCCACCAGGACAGCCCCTACTATGGCTACACCTTC; CDR3: CASSHQDSPYYGYTF
J: TRBJ2-1; V: TRBV20-1; D: .; size: many; DNA: TGCAGTGCCCCAGATCGCAGCGGTAACAATGAGCAGCTCTTC; CDR3: CSAPDRSGNNEQLF
J: TRBJ2-2; V: TRBV3-1; D: .; size: many; DNA: TGTGCCAGCAGCCAAGATTTATCGGCGGTCACCGGGGAGCTGTTTTTT; CDR3: CASSQDLSAVTGELFF
J: TRBJ2-2; V: TRBV7-2; D: .; size: many; DNA: TGTGCCAGCAGCTTTGGGGCGAGCCGACTCGCCGGGGAGCTGTTTTTT; CDR3: CASSFGASRLAGELFF
J: TRBJ2-3; V: TRBV24-1; D: TRBD1; size: many; DNA: TGTGCCACCAGTGACCCGGACAGGCTATCTACAGATACGCAGTATTTT; CDR3: CATSDPDRLSTDTQYF
J: TRBJ2-1; V: TRBV20-1; D: .; size: many; DNA: TGCAGTGCTAGGTTCTGGGGGACCTACAATGAGCAGTTCTTC; CDR3: CSARFWGTYNEQFF
J: TRBJ1-2; V: TRBV20-1; D: .; size: many; DNA: TGCAGTGCTTACTCTGCCAAAAACTATGGCTACACCTTC; CDR3: CSAYSAKNYGYTF
J: TRBJ2-3; V: TRBV4-3; D: TRBD1; size: .; DNA: TGCGCCAGCAGCCAAGAGGGCTGGACAGGGTCAGATACGCAGTATTTT; CDR3: CASSQEGWTGSDTQYF
J: TRBJ2-3; V: TRBV6-6; D: TRBD2; size: many; DNA: TGTGCCAGCAGAACTAGCGGGGGGGTTCTGATGGGTACGCAGTATTTT; CDR3: CASRTSGGVLMGTQYF
J: TRBJ2-3; V: TRBV5-1; D: TRBD1; size: many; DNA: TGCGCCAGCAGCCTGAGACAGGGATCCACAGATACGCAGTATTTT; CDR3: CASSLRQGSTDTQYF
J: TRBJ2-3; V: TRBV28; D: TRBD2; size: many; DNA: TGTGCCAGCAGTCTAACTCCGGGACTAGCGGGGTCTCAGTATTTT; CDR3: CASSLTPGLAGSQYF
J: TRBJ2-3; V: TRBV20-1; D: TRBD2; size: many; DNA: TGCAGTGCTGAAAGCTCTAGCGGCCACACAGATACGCAGTATTTT; CDR3: CSAESSSGHTDTQYF
J: TRBJ1-1; V: TRBV6-5; D: .; size: many; DNA: TGTGCCAGCAGTTACGTTTGGGACTTTTATGAAGCTTTCTTT; CDR3: CASSYVWDFYEAFF
J: TRBJ2-5; V: TRBV5-5; D: TRBD1; size: many; DNA: TGTGCCAGCAGCTTGTTTCGACAGGGTGGGGAGACCCAGTACTTC; CDR3: CASSLFRQGGETQYF
J: TRBJ2-5; V: TRBV29-1; D: .; size: many; DNA: TGCAGCCTTGGGGGGGAGACCCAGTACTTC; CDR3: CSLGGETQYF